The clone carrying this TCR beta chain was counted a few times. Germline CDR1 DFQATT, CDR2 SNEGSKA (reference sequence). The CDR3 sequence is 13 residues long. The V end lost 0 bases, the J end lost 5 bases, and 10 bases lay between the germline ends. Transcripts of RNA were the source for amplifying TCR beta CDR3 regions. HTBI primers were used in a first-round RT-PCR, which preceded a second-round multiplex PCR. TCRdb called the multiplex PCR reads again in MiXCR, with one record for every CDR3 protein. The sample gives around 1,000,000 distinct CDR3 sequences, 35% to 40% of which show up once; 11% is in the top ten. This record belongs to a study of Graves' ophthalmopathy and Graves' hyperthyroidism. Patients in the hyperthyroidism group, adults aged 18 to 65, were newly diagnosed, under 2 months' duration.

The sample consisted of peripheral blood or thyroid tissue (not recorded which). The sequence derives from an adult man with Graves' hyperthyroidism. The gene calls are TRBV20-1 and TRBJ2-5; no reliable D call. For the CDR3, the DNA is TGCAGTGCTAGAGATCACCTCCCTGAGACCCAGTACTTC. Translating it yields CSARDHLPETQYF.